One sample yielded the 17 T cell receptor beta chains listed below, sequenced in a study of cytomegalovirus exposure and HLA in healthy donors. With 60 Vbeta and 13 Jbeta primers, the PCR was carried out. Sequencing used immunoSEQ multiplex PCR; TCRdb keeps in-frame clones, though not all of them. The table shows about 190,000 clones, with about 88% occurring only once. Sequenced input: PBMCs. These receptors were obtained from a woman aged 18-30 years in good health and CMV-seronegative.

The chain recombines TRBV6-1 with TRBJ2-3; weak D call: TRBD1 (5 bases). The CDR3 totals 14 residues. The V gene's germline CDR1 is MNHNS and CDR2 SASEGT. Trimming removed 10 bases at V and 1 base at J, with 15 bases between. In DNA form, the CDR3 reads TGTGCCACTGACCCCGGACACCGCACAGATACGCAGTATTTT. The encoded protein is CATDPGHRTDTQYF.

The count of this clone is one. The rearrangement links TRBV10-1 to TRBJ2-1, with 7 bases that match TRBD1. Germline-derived CDR1 and CDR2 are WNHNN and SYGVQD (reference sequence). This CDR3 has 13 residues. V was clipped by 5 bases and J by 6 bases; unmatched bases: 4. This CDR3 is CASSRGTVNEQFF. The DNA of the CDR3 is TGCGCCAGCAGTAGAGGGACAGTCAATGAGCAGTTCTTC.

The rearrangement joins TRBV6-5 to TRBJ1-3; 8 bases map to TRBD1. CDR1 is MNHEY and CDR2 is SVGAGI in the germline V gene. V shed 4 bases and J 2 bases; nucleotides not matched to a gene: 7. CDR3 length: 16 residues. CDR3 loop: CASSSHPQGAGNTIYF. The CDR3, as DNA: TGTGCCAGCAGTTCACACCCACAGGGGGCTGGAAACACCATATATTTT.

The chain couples TRBV7-6 to TRBJ2-7, with TRBD2 as a possible D gene (7 bases). The ends were cut back, 0 bases at V and 4 bases at J, with 31 bases in the middle. CDR1 and CDR2 from the germline V gene are SGHVS and FNYEAQ. This CDR3 region has 21 residues. The CDR3 sequence: CASSLAGAAAGVTGDPYEQYF. CDR3 nucleotides: TGTGCCAGCAGCTTAGCGGGGGCCGCCGCGGGGGTGACGGGGGACCCGTACGAGCAGTACTTC.

This chain joins TRBV5-6 and TRBJ2-1; D gene ambiguous. Looked up from germline, CDR1 is SGHDT and CDR2 is YYEEEE. V was trimmed by 2 bases and J by 15 bases, leaving 12 bases between them. CDR3 length: 11 residues. The CDR3 DNA is TGTGCCAGCAGCTTTACCGGAGAGATGTTCTTC. Translated, it gives CASSFTGEMFF. Together with reference TRBV5-6 and TRBJ2-1, the CDR3 gives the full variable domain: DAGVTQSPTHLIKTRGQQVTLRCSPKSGHDTVSWYQQALGQGPQFIFQYYEEEERQRGNFPDRFSGHQFPNYSSELNVNALLLGDSALYLCASSFTGEMFFGPGTRLTVL.

CDR3 region: CASSWGGVYEQYF. The DNA of the CDR3 is TGTGCCAGCAGCTGGGGGGGAGTTTACGAGCAGTACTTC. The chain uses TRBV5-6 and TRBJ2-7, with 7 bases matching TRBD2. CDR1 and CDR2 from the germline V gene are SGHDT and YYEEEE. The CDR3 extends over 13 amino acids. Trimming removed 3 bases from V and 4 bases from J; junction bases left unmatched: 4.

The J gene is TRBJ2-1, the V gene TRBV5-4; a weak D match, TRBD2 (6 bases). The V end was cut by 0 bases, the J end by 5 bases, with 18 bases between. CDR3 length: 17 amino acids. In germline, CDR1 is SGHNT, CDR2 YYREEE (reference sequence). CDR3 sequence: CASSLVLVADTHNEQFF. CDR3 DNA: TGTGCCAGCAGCTTGGTCCTCGTAGCGGACACTCACAATGAGCAGTTCTTC.

The chain combines TRBV7-9 with TRBJ1-6; TRBD1 matches at 7 bases. Trimming took 6 bases from V and 5 from J; bases not matched to a gene: 4. Germline V gene data show CDR1 as SEHNR and CDR2 as FQNEAQ (reference sequence). This CDR3 is 14 amino acids long. CDR3 bases: TGTGCCAGCAGACCCGACAGGGATAATTCACCCCTCCACTTT. Amino acid sequence: CASRPDRDNSPLHF.

The V and J genes are TRBV19 and TRBJ1-4, with TRBD1 as a possible D gene (6 bases). CDR3 length: 15 residues. Trimming cost V 7 bases and J 5 bases, with 17 bases left between them. CDR1 and CDR2 from the germline V gene are LNHDA and SQIVND (reference sequence). CDR3 in DNA: TGTGCCAGTAACCCTCACAGGGTGGGAAATGAAAAACTGTTTTTT. Translated, it gives CASNPHRVGNEKLFF.

The V gene is TRBV19, the J gene TRBJ1-3, with TRBD1 as a possible D gene (5 bases). The germline CDR1 and CDR2 sequences are LNHDA and SQIVND (reference sequence). V lost 5 bases, J lost 3 bases, and 17 bases lay in between. This CDR3 comprises 16 residues. CDR3 sequence (DNA): TGTGCCAGTAGTGAGTGGGGGGGTCGAGTTGGAAACACCATATATTTT. Translating it yields CASSEWGGRVGNTIYF.

The chain uses TRBV19 and TRBJ2-2, with 8 bases aligning to TRBD2. The germline V gene has CDR1 LNHDA and CDR2 SQIVND (reference sequence). With V trimmed by 8 bases and J by 10 bases, 12 bases remained unmatched. This CDR3 contains 14 residues. CDR3: CASVTGGADEELFF. In nucleotides, the CDR3 is TGTGCCAGTGTTACGGGGGGGGCGGATGAGGAGCTGTTTTTT.

The chain is built from TRBV6-5 and TRBJ2-1; possibly TRBD2 for D (6 bases). Germline lookup yields CDR1 MNHEY and CDR2 SVGAGI. The CDR3 has 15 residues. V was cut by 6 bases and J by 2 bases, with 14 bases left in between. CDR3 in DNA: TGTGCCAGCAGGGCACTAGCAGAAGCCTACAATGAGCAGTTCTTC. Translated: CASRALAEAYNEQFF.

The chain joins TRBV6-1 to TRBJ2-3, with D tentatively TRBD2 (6 bases). The CDR3 has 15 amino acids. V lost 3 bases and J lost 6, with 16 bases in between. Germline values: CDR1 MNHNS, CDR2 SASEGT. The CDR3 bases are TGTGCCAGCAGTGACCGGGACTCCTTTTTGGATACGCAGTATTTT. This gives the protein CASSDRDSFLDTQYF.

This clone was recorded only once. This sequence joins TRBV7-2 and TRBJ2-7; 9 positions agree with TRBD2. Germline CDR1 reads SGHTA; CDR2 reads FQGNSA. The CDR3 totals 14 residues. V trimming: 5 bases; J trimming: 2 bases; junction bases outside the gene matches: 4. CDR3 sequence (DNA): TGTGCCAGCAGCCGAGCGGGAGGCACCTACGAGCAGTACTTC. Translated, it gives CASSRAGGTYEQYF.

The J gene is TRBJ1-2, the V gene TRBV27; D is unresolved. Germline V gives CDR1 MNHEY, CDR2 SMNVEV (reference sequence). The CDR3 is 15 residues long. Trimming cost V 6 bases and J 5 bases, with 19 bases left between them. The CDR3 is CASSSYGISGYGYTF. The CDR3 DNA follows: TGTGCCAGCAGCTCTTACGGGATTTCTGGGTATGGCTACACCTTC.

V usage is TRBV6-5 and J usage is TRBJ2-1; a weak D match, TRBD2 (5 bases). Trimming stripped 5 bases from V and 4 bases from J, with 12 bases between. The CDR3 totals 14 residues. Germline CDR1 MNHEY, CDR2 SVGAGI. The CDR3 DNA follows: TGTGCCAGCAGTCCTATTGGGGAGTACAATGAGCAGTTCTTC. It yields the protein CASSPIGEYNEQFF.

The chain links TRBV4-1 to TRBJ1-1; TRBD1 is a possible D gene (5 bases). Germline CDR1 MGHRA, CDR2 YSYEKL. Trimming took 0 bases from V and 7 from J, leaving 15 bases between them. The length of the CDR3 is 15 residues. The CDR3 region has the DNA TGCGCCAGCAGCCAAGATTGGTCGGGGGGAAGTGAAGCTTTCTTT. Translated, it gives CASSQDWSGGSEAFF.